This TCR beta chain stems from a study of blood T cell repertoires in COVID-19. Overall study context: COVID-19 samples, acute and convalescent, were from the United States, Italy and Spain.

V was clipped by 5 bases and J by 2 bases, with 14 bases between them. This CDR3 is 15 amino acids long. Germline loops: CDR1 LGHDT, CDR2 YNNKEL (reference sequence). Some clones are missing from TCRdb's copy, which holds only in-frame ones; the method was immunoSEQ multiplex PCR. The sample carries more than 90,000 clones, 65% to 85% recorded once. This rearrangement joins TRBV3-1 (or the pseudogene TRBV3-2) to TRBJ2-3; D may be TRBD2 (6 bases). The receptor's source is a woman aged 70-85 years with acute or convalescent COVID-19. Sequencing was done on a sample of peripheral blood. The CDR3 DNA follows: TGTGCCAGCAGCTCCTCCGGACTACTCACAGATACGCAGTATTTT. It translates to CASSSSGLLTDTQYF.